The 27 T cell receptor beta chains listed next were all sequenced from one sample in a study of PD-1 blockade in classical Hodgkin lymphoma. Every patient was affected by relapse after autologous stem cell transplantation, while exposure to brentuximab vedotin was not uniform. Method: immunoSEQ multiplex PCR; TCRdb's copy keeps in-frame clones and lacks some. The table has tens of thousands of clones, around 90% seen once. The sample in question was peripheral blood mononuclear cells (PBMCs), obtained at baseline. These receptors came from a human donor with classical Hodgkin lymphoma.

The chain uses TRBV6-5 and TRBJ2-3; D is unresolved. Germline CDR1 MNHEY, CDR2 SVGAGI. This CDR3 spans 14 amino acids. Trimming took off 4 bases at V and 1 base at J, with 9 bases between the two ends. CDR3: CASSSPRGTDTQYF. The CDR3 coding sequence is TGTGCCAGCAGTTCCCCCCGGGGCACAGATACGCAGTATTTT.

The V call is TRBV7-2, the J call TRBJ2-7, with TRBD2 matching over 11 bases. In germline, CDR1 is SGHTA, CDR2 FQGNSA. V lost 3 bases to trimming and J lost 5 bases; unmatched junction nucleotides: 6. This CDR3 has 15 residues. The DNA of the CDR3 is TGTGCCAGCAGCTTCACTAGCGGGAGTGTAAACGAGCAGTACTTC. Protein product: CASSFTSGSVNEQYF. Combining the CDR3 with reference TRBV7-2 and TRBJ2-7 gives the whole variable domain GAGVSQSPSNKVTEKGKDVELRCDPISGHTALYWYRQSLGQGLEFLIYFQGNSAPDKSGLPSDRFSAERTGGSVSTLTIQRTQQEDSAVYLCASSFTSGSVNEQYFGPGTRLTVT.

The V gene is TRBV19, the J gene TRBJ1-3; D not resolved. CDR1 is LNHDA and CDR2 is SQIVND in the germline V gene (reference sequence). This CDR3 spans 15 amino acids. The V end lost 3 bases, the J end lost 1 base, and 10 bases lay between the germline ends. CDR3 residues: CASSIIWGSGNTIYF. As DNA, the CDR3 is TGTGCCAGTAGTATCATTTGGGGATCTGGAAACACCATATATTTT.

The chain is built from TRBV6-6 and TRBJ2-5; D might be TRBD2 (6 bases). Germline CDR1 MNHNY, CDR2 SVGAGI (reference sequence). CDR3 length: 12 amino acids. The V end was cut by 8 bases, the J end by 5 bases, with 12 bases between. Here the CDR3 DNA reads TGTGCCAGCTCCGGGAGCGGGGAGACCCAGTACTTC. Translated: CASSGSGETQYF.

The gene calls are TRBV2 and TRBJ1-4; 7 bases agree with TRBD1. V gave up 10 bases and J gave up 7 bases; unmatched junction bases: 9. The CDR3 is 13 amino acids. Germline-derived CDR1 and CDR2 are SNHLY and FYNNEI. CDR3 sequence reads: CATTYQGGEKLFF. DNA for the CDR3: TGTGCCACCACCTATCAGGGGGGTGAAAAACTGTTTTTT.

This chain connects TRBV4-2 to TRBJ2-1, with 16 nucleotides matching TRBD2. CDR3 length equals 21 residues. In germline, CDR1 is LGHNA, CDR2 YNFKEQ. The trim removed 0 bases at V and 1 base at J, leaving 9 bases unmatched. The CDR3 coding sequence is TGTGCCAGCAGCCAAGATTGGGCGGGACTAGCGGGAGGGCCGTCCTACAATGAGCAGTTCTTC. Amino acid sequence: CASSQDWAGLAGGPSYNEQFF.

This chain connects TRBV11-3 to TRBJ2-2, with TRBD2 identical over 7 bases. This CDR3 region has 15 residues. The junction had 7 bases not matched to a gene; V was cut back by 5 bases and J by 4 bases. Germline V lookup: CDR1 SGHNT, CDR2 YENEEA. The CDR3 nucleotides are TGTGCCAGCAGCCCCTCCGCGGGAGTCACCGGGGAGCTGTTTTTT. It specifies CASSPSAGVTGELFF.

The chain joins TRBV9 to TRBJ2-7, with D unclear. V lost 0 bases and J 2 bases, leaving 15 bases between the germline ends. Germline CDR1 SGDLS, CDR2 YYNGEE. The length of the CDR3 is 16 residues. Here the CDR3 reads CASSVDKEMRTYEQYF. The CDR3 nucleotides are TGTGCCAGCAGCGTAGATAAGGAAATGAGGACCTACGAGCAGTACTTC.

This clone was seen only once. V gene TRBV6-1 combines with J gene TRBJ1-5, with TRBD1 as a possible D gene (6 bases). V was shortened by 4 bases and J by 4 bases, with 14 bases between the two germline ends. Looked up from germline, CDR1 is MNHNS and CDR2 is SASEGT. The CDR3 has 15 residues. Written as DNA, the CDR3 is TGTGCCAGCAGTGCCCTCCCAGGGGATAATCAGCCCCAGCATTTT. Residues: CASSALPGDNQPQHF.

This clone was found a few times. This sequence joins TRBV18 and TRBJ2-2, with a tentative D call TRBD2 (6 bases). This CDR3 comprises 13 residues. V was clipped by 4 bases and J by 6 bases, with 9 bases between them. The V gene's germline CDR1 is KGHSH and CDR2 LQKENI. As DNA, the CDR3 is TGTGCCAGCTCACTCGGGAGTTCCGGGGAGCTGTTTTTT. It encodes CASSLGSSGELFF.

CDR3 amino acids: CASSWTPGATEAFF. CDR3 nucleotides: TGTGCCAGCAGTTGGACCCCGGGGGCCACTGAAGCTTTCTTT. The rearrangement links TRBV27 to TRBJ1-1, with a weak D call TRBD1 (6 bases). The ends were cut back, 4 bases at V and 4 bases at J, with 13 bases in the middle. Germline V gives CDR1 MNHEY, CDR2 SMNVEV (reference sequence). CDR3 length equals 14 residues.

J is TRBJ2-5 and V is TRBV6-6; possibly TRBD1 for D (5 bases). The germline CDR1 and CDR2 sequences are MNHNY and SVGAGI (reference sequence). The CDR3 spans 16 residues. V was shortened by 6 bases and J by 2 bases, with 19 bases between the two germline ends. The chain's CDR3 is CASRESQPQDQETQYF. The DNA of the CDR3 is TGTGCCAGCAGAGAATCCCAGCCACAGGATCAAGAGACCCAGTACTTC.

This clone was observed a single time. DNA for the CDR3: TGCGCCAGCAGCAGGGGGACATCCCCTTCCTACGAGCAGTACTTC. Its protein is CASSRGTSPSYEQYF. The V and J genes are TRBV5-1 and TRBJ2-7, with TRBD1 as a possible D gene (6 bases). The germline V gene has CDR1 SGHRS and CDR2 YFSETQ. CDR3 length: 15 residues. V was pared by 4 bases and J by 1 base, with 15 bases between.

This chain joins TRBV6-5 and TRBJ2-1; D remains unclear. The CDR3 runs to 15 residues. Germline lookup yields CDR1 MNHEY and CDR2 SVGAGI. V shed 0 bases and J shed 8 bases, with 14 bases lying between them. The CDR3 DNA follows: TGTGCCAGCAGTTACTCGTCCCTAGGCCCCCATGAGCAGTTCTTC. Protein sequence: CASSYSSLGPHEQFF.

V gene TRBV14 combines with J gene TRBJ2-7, with D unclear. The CDR3 covers 13 residues. The germline V gene encodes CDR1 SGHDN and CDR2 FVKESK. Trimming took 1 base from V and 6 from J, leaving 10 bases between them. CDR3 bases: TGTGCCAGCAGCCAAGGGCCCCGCGCCGAGCAGTACTTC. Amino acid sequence: CASSQGPRAEQYF.

The chain joins TRBV5-1 to TRBJ2-7, with D maybe TRBD1 (6 bases). The CDR3 spans 15 residues. CDR1 and CDR2 (germline): SGHRS, YFSETQ. Trimming removed 0 bases from V and 2 bases from J, with 12 bases in between. Here the CDR3 DNA reads TGCGCCAGCAGCTTGGGGTCAGGGGTTACCTACGAGCAGTACTTC. Its translation is CASSLGSGVTYEQYF. The complete variable domain, with remaining parts taken from reference TRBV5-1 and TRBJ2-7, reads KAGVTQTPRYLIKTRGQQVTLSCSPISGHRSVSWYQQTPGQGLQFLFEYFSETQRNKGNFPGRFSGRQFSNSRSEMNVSTLELGDSALYLCASSLGSGVTYEQYFGPGTRLTVT.

The chain carries TRBV7-6 and TRBJ2-1; possibly TRBD2 for D (6 bases). The ends were cut back, 5 bases at V and 7 bases at J, with 18 bases in the middle. The CDR3 has 15 amino acids. The germline V gene has CDR1 SGHVS and CDR2 FNYEAQ. The CDR3 protein is CASSVPGVKGNEQFF. CDR3 DNA sequence: TGTGCCAGCAGCGTACCGGGAGTAAAGGGGAATGAGCAGTTCTTC.

The J gene is TRBJ1-1, the V gene TRBV21-1. TRBV21-1 is termed a pseudogene. The CDR3 extends over 13 amino acids. The CDR3 nucleotides read TGTGCCAGCAGTAGACGGATGAACACTGAAGCTTTCTTT. Amino acids: CASSRRMNTEAFF.

The rearrangement links TRBV6-1 to TRBJ2-5; 7 bases are shared with TRBD1. Germline trimming cut 3 bases from V and 1 base from J; bases unmatched to any gene: 11. This CDR3 is 17 amino acids long. Per the germline V gene, CDR1 is MNHNS and CDR2 is SASEGT. This CDR3 reads CASSEEVWDSSQETQYF. As DNA, the CDR3 is TGTGCCAGCAGTGAGGAGGTATGGGACAGCTCCCAAGAGACCCAGTACTTC.

V and J are TRBV7-8 and TRBJ1-2; 7 positions match TRBD1. The J segment lost 6 bases and the V segment lost 1 base, leaving 5 bases of the junction unmatched. CDR1 SGHVS and CDR2 FQNEAQ come from the germline V gene. This CDR3 has 14 residues. In nucleotides, the CDR3 is TGTGCCAGCAGCTTAGTGTCGACAGGGAATGGCTACACCTTC. It is translated as CASSLVSTGNGYTF. The entire variable domain, with the rest obtained from reference TRBV7-8 and TRBJ1-2, is as follows: GAGVSQSPRYKVAKRGQDVALRCDPISGHVSLFWYQQALGQGPEFLTYFQNEAQLDKSGLPSDRFFAERPEGSVSTLKIQRTQQEDSAVYLCASSLVSTGNGYTFGSGTRLTVV.

The chain combines TRBV30 with TRBJ2-7; D call uncertain. Germline lookup yields CDR1 GTSNPN and CDR2 SVGIG (reference sequence). Trimming cost V 5 bases and J 0 bases, with 11 bases left between them. This CDR3 comprises 13 residues. DNA of the CDR3: TGTGCCTGGCGAATTCCGCCCTCCTACGAGCAGTACTTC. Its translation is CAWRIPPSYEQYF.

This chain uses TRBV30 with TRBJ2-1; D might be TRBD1 (7 bases). The CDR3 covers 15 residues. Between the trimmed V and J ends, which lost 3 bases and 8 bases, there was a span of 20 bases. Germline loops: CDR1 GTSNPN, CDR2 SVGIG (reference sequence). The CDR3 is CAWSEEAGGGYEQFF. In nucleotides, the CDR3 is TGTGCCTGGAGCGAAGAAGCAGGGGGAGGTTATGAGCAGTTCTTC.

The genes are TRBV29-1 and TRBJ1-5, with a possible D match to TRBD1 (6 bases). The V end lost 4 bases, the J end lost 4 bases, and 14 bases lay between the germline ends. In germline, CDR1 is SQVTM, CDR2 ANQGSEA. There are 14 residues in the CDR3. CDR3 in DNA: TGCAGCGTTGGTATTGGTACAGGGAATCAGCCCCAGCATTTT. Residues: CSVGIGTGNQPQHF.

The genes are TRBV5-4 and TRBJ1-1; D is unresolved. The germline V gene encodes CDR1 SGHNT and CDR2 YYREEE (reference sequence). V lost 4 bases to trimming and J lost 1 base, with 11 bases between them. This CDR3 comprises 14 residues. Here the CDR3 DNA reads TGTGCCAGCAGCGGACTGGGTGGGAACACTGAAGCTTTCTTT. Protein: CASSGLGGNTEAFF.

The chain recombines TRBV5-1 with TRBJ2-5; 9 bases match TRBD2. Germline lookup yields CDR1 SGHRS and CDR2 YFSETQ. V shed 3 bases and J 3 bases; nucleotides not matched to a gene: 6. The CDR3 runs to 15 residues. CDR3 DNA: TGCGCCAGCAGCTCGGGACTAGCTATAGAAGAGACCCAGTACTTC. Protein sequence: CASSSGLAIEETQYF.

This chain uses TRBV7-9 with TRBJ2-7; 8 nucleotides line up with TRBD2. CDR3 length equals 16 residues. CDR1 and CDR2 (germline): SEHNR, FQNEAQ (reference sequence). V shed 3 bases and J 1 base; nucleotides not matched to a gene: 8. CDR3 residues: CASSLQGTSGSYEQYF. DNA of the CDR3: TGTGCCAGCAGCTTGCAGGGTACTAGCGGATCCTACGAGCAGTACTTC.

The chain uses TRBV7-6 and TRBJ2-7; the match to TRBD1 covers 8 bases. The germline V gene has CDR1 SGHVS and CDR2 FNYEAQ. V gave up 4 bases and J gave up 2 bases; unmatched junction bases: 13. This CDR3 comprises 17 residues. The DNA of the CDR3 is TGTGCCAGCAGCTGGTCAGGGGGCGCGGGGCGCACCTACGAGCAGTACTTC. Residues: CASSWSGGAGRTYEQYF.